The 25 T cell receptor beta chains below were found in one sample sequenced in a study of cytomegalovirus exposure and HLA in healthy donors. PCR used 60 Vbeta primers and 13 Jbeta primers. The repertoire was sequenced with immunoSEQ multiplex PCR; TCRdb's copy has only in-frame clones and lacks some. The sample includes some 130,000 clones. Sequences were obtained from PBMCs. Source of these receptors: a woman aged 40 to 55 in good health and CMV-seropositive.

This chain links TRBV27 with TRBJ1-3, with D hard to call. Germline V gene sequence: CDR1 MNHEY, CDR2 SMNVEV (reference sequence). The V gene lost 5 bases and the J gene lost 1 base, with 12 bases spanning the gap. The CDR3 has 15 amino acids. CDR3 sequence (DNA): TGTGCCAGCAGTCGGGGAGTTGGGTCTGGAAACACCATATATTTT. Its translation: CASSRGVGSGNTIYF.

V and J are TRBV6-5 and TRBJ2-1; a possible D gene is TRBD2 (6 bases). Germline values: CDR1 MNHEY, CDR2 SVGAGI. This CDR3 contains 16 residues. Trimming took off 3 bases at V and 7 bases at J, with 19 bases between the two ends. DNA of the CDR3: TGTGCCAGCAGTTATAGGTGGAAACTAGCTGATAATGAGCAGTTCTTC. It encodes CASSYRWKLADNEQFF.

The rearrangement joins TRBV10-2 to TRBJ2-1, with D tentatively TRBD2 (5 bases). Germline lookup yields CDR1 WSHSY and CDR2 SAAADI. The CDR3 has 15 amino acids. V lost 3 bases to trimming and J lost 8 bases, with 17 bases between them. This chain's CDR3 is CASSEIKLGGDEQFF. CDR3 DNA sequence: TGCGCCAGCAGTGAAATCAAATTAGGAGGCGATGAGCAGTTCTTC.

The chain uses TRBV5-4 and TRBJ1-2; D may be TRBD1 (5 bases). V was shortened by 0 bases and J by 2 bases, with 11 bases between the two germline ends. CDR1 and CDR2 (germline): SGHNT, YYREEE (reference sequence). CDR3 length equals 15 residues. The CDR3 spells CASSLEQGRNYGYTF. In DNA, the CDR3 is TGTGCCAGCAGCTTGGAGCAGGGAAGGAACTATGGCTACACCTTC.

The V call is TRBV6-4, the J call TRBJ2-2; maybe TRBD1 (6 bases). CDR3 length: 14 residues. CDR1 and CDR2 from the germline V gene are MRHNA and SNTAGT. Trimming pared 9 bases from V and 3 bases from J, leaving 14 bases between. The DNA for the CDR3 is TGTGCCAGTTCCTTGGACAGATACACCGGGGAGCTGTTTTTT. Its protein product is CASSLDRYTGELFF.

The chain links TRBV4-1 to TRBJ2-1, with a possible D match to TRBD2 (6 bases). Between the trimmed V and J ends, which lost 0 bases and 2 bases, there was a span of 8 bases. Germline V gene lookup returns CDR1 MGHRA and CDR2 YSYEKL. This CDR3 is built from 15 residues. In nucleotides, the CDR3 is TGCGCCAGCAGCCAAGAATCTAGCGCCTACAATGAGCAGTTCTTC. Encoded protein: CASSQESSAYNEQFF.

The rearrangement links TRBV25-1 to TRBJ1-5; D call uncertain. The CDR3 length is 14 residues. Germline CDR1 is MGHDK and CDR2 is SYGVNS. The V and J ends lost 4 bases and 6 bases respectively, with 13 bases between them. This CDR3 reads CASSAAGFSQPQHF. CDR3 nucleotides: TGTGCCAGCAGTGCGGCGGGGTTTAGTCAGCCCCAGCATTTT.

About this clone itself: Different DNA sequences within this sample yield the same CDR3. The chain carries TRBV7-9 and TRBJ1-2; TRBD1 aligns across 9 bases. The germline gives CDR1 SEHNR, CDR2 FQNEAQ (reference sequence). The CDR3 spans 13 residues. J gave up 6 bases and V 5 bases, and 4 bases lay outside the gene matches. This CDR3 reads CASSLDRGHGYTF. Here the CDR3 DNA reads TGTGCCAGCAGCCTGGACAGGGGCCATGGCTACACCTTC. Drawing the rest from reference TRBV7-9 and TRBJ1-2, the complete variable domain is DTGVSQNPRHKITKRGQNVTFRCDPISEHNRLYWYRQTLGQGPEFLTYFQNEAQLEKSRLLSDRFSAERPKGSFSTLEIQRTEQGDSAMYLCASSLDRGHGYTFGSGTRLTVV.

The CDR3 DNA is TGCAGCGTGGGAGGGGTTAACTATGGCTACACCTTC. Translated, it gives CSVGGVNYGYTF. This chain links TRBV29-1 with TRBJ1-2; weak D call: TRBD1 (5 bases). Germline-derived CDR1 and CDR2 are SQVTM and ANQGSEA. V was pared by 6 bases and J by 1 base, with 9 bases between. The CDR3 runs to 12 residues.

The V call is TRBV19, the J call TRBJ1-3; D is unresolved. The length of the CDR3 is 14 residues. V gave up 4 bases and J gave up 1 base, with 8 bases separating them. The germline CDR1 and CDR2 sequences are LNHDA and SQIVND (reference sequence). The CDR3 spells CASSTEGSGNTIYF. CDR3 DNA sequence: TGTGCCAGTAGTACGGAGGGTTCTGGAAACACCATATATTTT.

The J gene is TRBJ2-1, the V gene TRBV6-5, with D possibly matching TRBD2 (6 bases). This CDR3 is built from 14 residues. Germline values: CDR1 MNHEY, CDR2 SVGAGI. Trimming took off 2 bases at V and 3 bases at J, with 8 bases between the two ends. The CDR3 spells CASSYRSGYNEQFF. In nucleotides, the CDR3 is TGTGCCAGCAGTTACCGTAGCGGCTACAATGAGCAGTTCTTC.

CDR3 sequence (DNA): TGCGCCAGCAGCGGGACTGAGACTAACTATGGCTACACCTTC. It encodes CASSGTETNYGYTF. This chain links TRBV5-1 with TRBJ1-2, with D possibly matching TRBD1 (5 bases). This CDR3 comprises 14 residues. Germline V lookup: CDR1 SGHRS, CDR2 YFSETQ. Trimming took off 4 bases at V and 0 bases at J, with 10 bases between the two ends.

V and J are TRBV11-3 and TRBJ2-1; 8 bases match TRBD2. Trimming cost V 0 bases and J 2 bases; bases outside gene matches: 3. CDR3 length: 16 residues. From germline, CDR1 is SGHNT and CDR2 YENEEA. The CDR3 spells CASSLDDGRAYNEQFF. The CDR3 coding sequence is TGTGCCAGCAGCTTAGATGACGGGAGGGCCTACAATGAGCAGTTCTTC. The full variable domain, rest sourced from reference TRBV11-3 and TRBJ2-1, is EAGVVQSPRYKIIEKKQPVAFWCNPISGHNTLYWYLQNLGQGPELLIRYENEEAVDDSQLPKDRFSAERLKGVDSTLKIQPAELGDSAVYLCASSLDDGRAYNEQFFGPGTRLTVL.

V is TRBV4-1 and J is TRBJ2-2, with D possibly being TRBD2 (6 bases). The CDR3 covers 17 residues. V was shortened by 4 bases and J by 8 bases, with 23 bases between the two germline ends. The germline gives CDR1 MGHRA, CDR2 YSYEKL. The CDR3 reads CASSPIPPAGTLGELFF. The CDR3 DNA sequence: TGCGCCAGCAGCCCGATCCCCCCAGCGGGTACTCTAGGGGAGCTGTTTTTT.

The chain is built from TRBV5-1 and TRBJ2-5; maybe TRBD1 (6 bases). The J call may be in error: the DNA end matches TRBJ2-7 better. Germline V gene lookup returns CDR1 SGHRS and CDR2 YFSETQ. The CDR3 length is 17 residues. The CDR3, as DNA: TGCGCCAGCAGCTTGATTGCTTCACCGGGACACCCATACGAGCAGTACTTC. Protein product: CASSLIASPGHPYEQYF.

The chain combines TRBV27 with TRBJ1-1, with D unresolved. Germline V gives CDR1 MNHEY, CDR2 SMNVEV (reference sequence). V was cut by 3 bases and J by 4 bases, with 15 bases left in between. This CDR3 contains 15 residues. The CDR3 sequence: CASSFLSRGVTEAFF. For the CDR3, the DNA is TGTGCCAGCAGTTTTCTTTCACGGGGAGTCACTGAAGCTTTCTTT.

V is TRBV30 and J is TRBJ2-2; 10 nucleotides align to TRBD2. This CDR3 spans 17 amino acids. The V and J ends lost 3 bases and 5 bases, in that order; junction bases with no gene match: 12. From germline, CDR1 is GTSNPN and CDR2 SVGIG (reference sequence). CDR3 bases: TGTGCCTGGAGCCGTAGTCTAGCGGGAGTAGGGACCGGGGAGCTGTTTTTT. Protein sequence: CAWSRSLAGVGTGELFF.

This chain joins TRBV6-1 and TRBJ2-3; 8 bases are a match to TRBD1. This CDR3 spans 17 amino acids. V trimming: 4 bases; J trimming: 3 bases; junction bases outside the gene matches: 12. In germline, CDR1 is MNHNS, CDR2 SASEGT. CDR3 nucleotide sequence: TGTGCCAGCAGTGCACCACCCGGACAGGGAGGAACAGATACGCAGTATTTT. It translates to CASSAPPGQGGTDTQYF.

In DNA, the CDR3 is TGCGCCAGCAGCCTAGCGGGAGGGCCCTCCGAGCAGTACTTC. This translates into CASSLAGGPSEQYF. The rearrangement uses TRBV5-1 and TRBJ2-7; 12 bases fit TRBD2. V was pared by 4 bases and J by 6 bases, with 5 bases of the junction left unmatched. The CDR3 loop spans 14 amino acids. Germline-derived CDR1 and CDR2 are SGHRS and YFSETQ.

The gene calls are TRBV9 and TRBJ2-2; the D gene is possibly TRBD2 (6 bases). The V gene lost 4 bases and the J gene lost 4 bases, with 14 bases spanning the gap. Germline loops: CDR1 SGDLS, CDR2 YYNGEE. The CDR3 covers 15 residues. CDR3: CASSPSRGGTGELFF. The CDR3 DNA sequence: TGTGCCAGCAGCCCTAGTAGGGGAGGCACCGGGGAGCTGTTTTTT.

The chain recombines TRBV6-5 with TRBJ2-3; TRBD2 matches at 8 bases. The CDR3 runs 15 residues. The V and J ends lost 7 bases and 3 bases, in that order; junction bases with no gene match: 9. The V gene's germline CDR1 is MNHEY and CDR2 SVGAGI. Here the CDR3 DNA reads TGTGCCAGCAACGAAGCGGGAGTTGGGACAGATACGCAGTATTTT. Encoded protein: CASNEAGVGTDTQYF.

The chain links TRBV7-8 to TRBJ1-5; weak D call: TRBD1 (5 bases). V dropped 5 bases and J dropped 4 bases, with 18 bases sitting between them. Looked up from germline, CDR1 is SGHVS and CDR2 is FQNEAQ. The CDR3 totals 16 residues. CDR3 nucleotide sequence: TGTGCCAGCAGCCCACTCATCAGGGTGGGTAATCAGCCCCAGCATTTT. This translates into CASSPLIRVGNQPQHF.

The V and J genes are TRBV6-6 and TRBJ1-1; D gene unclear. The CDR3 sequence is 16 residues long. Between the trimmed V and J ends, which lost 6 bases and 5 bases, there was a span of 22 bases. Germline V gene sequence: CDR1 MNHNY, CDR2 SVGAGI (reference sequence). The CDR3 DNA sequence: TGTGCCAGCAGACCCCACATTTCGAAGGGAGGAACTGAAGCTTTCTTT. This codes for CASRPHISKGGTEAFF.

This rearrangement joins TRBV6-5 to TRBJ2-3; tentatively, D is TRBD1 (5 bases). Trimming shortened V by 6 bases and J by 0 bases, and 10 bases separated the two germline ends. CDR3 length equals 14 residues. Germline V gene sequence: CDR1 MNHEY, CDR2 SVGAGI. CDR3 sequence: CASRGRVSTDTQYF. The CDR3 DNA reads TGTGCCAGCAGAGGCAGGGTTAGCACAGATACGCAGTATTTT.

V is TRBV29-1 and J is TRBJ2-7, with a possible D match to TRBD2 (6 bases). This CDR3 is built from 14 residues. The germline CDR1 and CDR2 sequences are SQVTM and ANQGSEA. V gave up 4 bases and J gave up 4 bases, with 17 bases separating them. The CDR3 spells CSVGGLGGRYEQYF. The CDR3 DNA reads TGCAGCGTTGGGGGGTTGGGGGGTAGGTACGAGCAGTACTTC.